The 10 T cell receptor beta chains below were found in one sample sequenced in a study of long-term antiretroviral therapy in people with HIV. Assay version v3.0 of immunoSEQ was used, and it was run at survey level. Profiling relied on immunoSEQ multiplex PCR, and the TCRdb table lists in-frame clones only, not all of them. The data show roughly 21,000 clones, about nine tenths seen once. The sample in question was unsorted PBMCs, obtained 0.2 years before starting antiretroviral therapy. These receptors all come from a man aged 18 to 35 with HIV.

The rearrangement joins TRBV5-6 to TRBJ2-1; D is ambiguous. Germline CDR1 and CDR2: SGHDT and YYEEEE. This CDR3 spans 12 amino acids. Trimming took 1 base from V and 7 from J, leaving 6 bases between them. In DNA form, the CDR3 reads TGTGCCAGCAGCTTGTATGGAAATGAGCAGTTCTTC. Amino acids: CASSLYGNEQFF.

A remark on this clone: Other DNA sequences in this sample translate to the same CDR3. The chain employs TRBV7-3 and TRBJ2-3; no clear D gene. V was shortened by 2 bases and J by 2 bases, with 5 bases between the two germline ends. Looked up from germline, CDR1 is SGHTA and CDR2 is FQGTGA. This CDR3 is built from 13 residues. The CDR3 protein is CASSLLSTDTQYF. Here the CDR3 DNA reads TGTGCCAGCAGCTTATTGTCCACAGATACGCAGTATTTT.

This clone appeared once. The chain links TRBV7-2 to TRBJ2-1; the D is unclear. The germline gives CDR1 SGHTA, CDR2 FQGNSA. The CDR3 consists of 15 residues. The V end lost 1 base, the J end lost 0 bases, and 7 bases lay between the germline ends. The CDR3 nucleotides read TGTGCCAGCAGCTTAGAATTCTTCTCCTACAATGAGCAGTTCTTC. Translating it yields CASSLEFFSYNEQFF. Full variable domain (rest looked up from reference TRBV7-2 and TRBJ2-1): GAGVSQSPSNKVTEKGKDVELRCDPISGHTALYWYRQSLGQGLEFLIYFQGNSAPDKSGLPSDRFSAERTGGSVSTLTIQRTQQEDSAVYLCASSLEFFSYNEQFFGPGTRLTVL.

The rearrangement joins TRBV6-6 to TRBJ2-2, with a weak D call TRBD1 (6 bases). V lost 5 bases and J 4 bases, leaving 8 bases between the germline ends. The CDR3 extends over 13 amino acids. The V gene's germline CDR1 is MNHNY and CDR2 SVGAGI (reference sequence). The CDR3 nucleotides are TGTGCCAGCAGTCGAGGGGGCACCGGGGAGCTGTTTTTT. Protein: CASSRGGTGELFF.

This chain connects TRBV5-5 to TRBJ2-7; 9 nucleotides agree with TRBD1. This CDR3 region has 18 residues. V trimming: 4 bases; J trimming: 4 bases; junction bases outside the gene matches: 18. Germline lookup yields CDR1 SGHKS and CDR2 YYEKEE (reference sequence). The CDR3 bases are TGTGCCAGCAGCCCCCGGGACAGGGACCCCCGCAAGCTTTACGAGCAGTACTTC. Residues: CASSPRDRDPRKLYEQYF.

In its sample, this clone was seen a few times. The chain uses TRBV4-1 and TRBJ2-7; D gene ambiguous. The germline gives CDR1 MGHRA, CDR2 YSYEKL. The CDR3 contains 14 residues. The germline V and J ends were trimmed by 1 base and 3 bases, with 10 bases remaining between them. The CDR3 nucleotides are TGCGCCAGCAGCCAAGCGGTGTACAGCTACGAGCAGTACTTC. Its translation: CASSQAVYSYEQYF.

The J gene is TRBJ2-7, the V gene TRBV2; perhaps D is TRBD1 or TRBD2 (5 bases each). Germline CDR1 SNHLY, CDR2 FYNNEI. The V gene lost 5 bases and the J gene lost 0 bases, with 8 bases spanning the gap. There are 13 residues in the CDR3. CDR3 DNA sequence: TGTGCCAGCAGTTGGGGGAGCTCCTACGAGCAGTACTTC. Translated: CASSWGSSYEQYF. Full variable domain (remainder filled in from reference TRBV2 and TRBJ2-7): EPEVTQTPSHQVTQMGQEVILRCVPISNHLYFYWYRQILGQKVEFLVSFYNNEISEKSEIFDDQFSVERPDGSNFTLKIRSTKLEDSAMYFCASSWGSSYEQYFGPGTRLTVT.

Concerning this clone itself: One end of the junction does not line up with germline, which may come from a read error. J is TRBJ1-6 and V is TRBV18; D is unresolved. This CDR3 spans 14 amino acids. CDR1 is KGHSH, CDR2 LQKENI, per germline. Here the CDR3 reads CASSPDGVNSPLHF. In DNA, the CDR3 is TGTGCCAGCTCACCTGACGGAGTTAATTCACCCCTCCATTTT.

This chain joins TRBV4-1 and TRBJ2-7; 9 positions agree with TRBD1. The CDR3 totals 16 residues. CDR1 MGHRA and CDR2 YSYEKL come from the germline V gene. V was clipped by 1 base and J by 6 bases; unmatched bases: 10. CDR3 in amino acids: CASSQAPVGQGPEQYF. As DNA, the CDR3 is TGCGCCAGCAGCCAAGCGCCGGTGGGACAGGGCCCCGAGCAGTACTTC.

The V gene is TRBV6-5, the J gene TRBJ1-5; D ambiguous. This CDR3 contains 14 residues. Trimming cost V 7 bases and J 6 bases, with 16 bases left between them. Germline V lookup: CDR1 MNHEY, CDR2 SVGAGI. In DNA, the CDR3 is TGTGCCAGCACCCCGCGGGAGGGAGGTCAGCCCCAGCATTTT. Its protein product is CASTPREGGQPQHF.